Described below is a single T cell receptor (beta chain) sequence and its context. The sample belongs to a study of blood T cell repertoires in COVID-19. Study-level information: PBMCs, B-cell-depleted T cells, or T cells provided the cDNA or gDNA that made up the material.

V was cut by 6 bases and J by 0 bases, with 9 bases left in between. Germline V CDR1 and CDR2: MDHEN, SYDVKM. The CDR3 sequence is 14 residues long. Sequencing was performed with immunoSEQ multiplex PCR; in TCRdb, only in-frame clones are kept and a portion is missing. The sample includes about 210,000 clones, 70% to 90% seen only once; the top ten take approximately 8%. The clonotype originates from a woman aged 50 to 60 with active or convalescent COVID-19. The sample consisted of peripheral blood. The chain has TRBV28 and TRBJ1-5; D might be TRBD1 (5 bases). Here the CDR3 reads CASSRVDSNQPQHF. For the CDR3, the DNA is TGTGCCAGCAGCAGGGTGGATAGCAATCAGCCCCAGCATTTT.